Below are 3 T cell receptor beta chains sequenced from a single sample in a study of blood T cell repertoires in COVID-19. Generated by immunoSEQ multiplex PCR, the TCRdb table keeps only in-frame clones and is missing some. The sample contains approximately 150,000 clones, over 80% of which appear only once. The specimen sequenced was peripheral blood. Receptor source: an older woman who had recovered from COVID-19.

The chain is built from TRBV5-6 and TRBJ2-7, with D possibly matching TRBD1 (6 bases). The CDR3 totals 14 residues. Germline CDR1 and CDR2: SGHDT and YYEEEE. The V end was cut by 4 bases, the J end by 4 bases, with 15 bases between. CDR3 sequence (DNA): TGTGCCAGCAGCCGATTTGGGACACCTTACGAGCAGTACTTC. Translation gives CASSRFGTPYEQYF.

Concerning this clone: Other DNA sequences within the sample encode an identical CDR3. This chain links TRBV7-3 with TRBJ1-1; 8 positions agree with TRBD1. The CDR3 extends over 13 amino acids. Losses at the gene ends were 5 bases for V and 2 bases for J; bases not matched to a gene: 1. Germline V gene lookup returns CDR1 SGHTA and CDR2 FQGTGA. CDR3 coding DNA: TGTGCCAGCAGCGGACAGGGAAACACTGAAGCTTTCTTT. Translated, it gives CASSGQGNTEAFF.

The chain combines TRBV4-2 with TRBJ1-5, with no clear D. Deletions cut 1 base from V and 4 bases from J, with 5 bases between. This CDR3 comprises 13 residues. Germline V gene sequence: CDR1 LGHNA, CDR2 YNFKEQ. The CDR3 DNA reads TGTGCCAGCAGCCAAGCCAGGAATCAGCCCCAGCATTTT. Translation: CASSQARNQPQHF.